The 8 T cell receptor beta chains in this list originate from one sample, sequenced in a study of blood T cell repertoires in COVID-19. The data were produced by immunoSEQ multiplex PCR, yet TCRdb's version contains in-frame clones alone and is incomplete. The sample has tens of thousands of clones; 91% are singletons. The sample comprised peripheral blood. The receptors were gathered from a woman older than 75 with acute or convalescent COVID-19.

The count of this clone is one. This chain links TRBV15 with TRBJ1-2; 9 bases line up with TRBD1. With V trimmed by 1 base and J by 4 bases, 4 bases remained unmatched. The CDR3 runs to 15 residues. Germline V gene data show CDR1 as LNHNV and CDR2 as YYDKDF (reference sequence). CDR3 in amino acids: CATSRAGQGRYGYTF. The CDR3 DNA is TGTGCCACCAGCAGAGCAGGACAGGGGCGCTATGGCTACACCTTC.

V and J are TRBV3-1 (or the pseudogene TRBV3-2) and TRBJ2-7, with D possibly matching TRBD1 (5 bases). CDR1 is LGHDT and CDR2 is YNNKEL in the germline V gene (reference sequence). This CDR3 comprises 15 residues. V dropped 5 bases and J dropped 0 bases, with 14 bases sitting between them. This CDR3 is CASSTNRCVSYEQYF. The CDR3, as DNA: TGTGCCAGCAGCACTAACAGGTGTGTCTCCTACGAGCAGTACTTC.

This chain links TRBV7-9 with TRBJ2-6, with TRBD1 as a possible D gene (5 bases). The germline V gene encodes CDR1 SEHNR and CDR2 FQNEAQ (reference sequence). The CDR3 runs to 15 residues. V lost 8 bases and J 2 bases, leaving 13 bases between the germline ends. CDR3 in DNA: TGTGCCAGCCTCAGGGTCAGGGCTGGGGCCAACGTCCTGACTTTC. The encoded protein is CASLRVRAGANVLTF.

This chain joins TRBV6-6 and TRBJ2-1, with D possibly being TRBD2 (5 bases). Germline V gene sequence: CDR1 MNHNY, CDR2 SVGAGI (reference sequence). The length of the CDR3 is 13 residues. V lost 5 bases, J lost 5 bases, and 10 bases lay in between. The CDR3 DNA reads as TGTGCCAGCAGTGCCACTAGTAACAATGAGCAGTTCTTC. Translating it yields CASSATSNNEQFF.

This chain links TRBV19 with TRBJ2-1; 9 nucleotides line up with TRBD1. Germline assignment: CDR1 LNHDA and CDR2 SQIVND (reference sequence). V was clipped by 5 bases and J by 9 bases; unmatched bases: 5. CDR3 length: 13 residues. The CDR3 loop is CASSPDRGSEQFF. DNA for the CDR3: TGTGCCAGTAGTCCGGACAGGGGAAGTGAGCAGTTCTTC.

V is TRBV7-2 and J is TRBJ2-7; the match to TRBD1 covers 7 bases. Unmatched junction bases numbered 4, after V lost 0 bases and J lost 2 bases. The CDR3 totals 15 residues. CDR1 is SGHTA, CDR2 FQGNSA, per germline. The CDR3 here is CASSLAGTVTYEQYF. CDR3 coding DNA: TGTGCCAGCAGCTTAGCGGGGACAGTCACCTACGAGCAGTACTTC. Complete variable domain (other parts from reference TRBV7-2 and TRBJ2-7): GAGVSQSPSNKVTEKGKDVELRCDPISGHTALYWYRQSLGQGLEFLIYFQGNSAPDKSGLPSDRFSAERTGGSVSTLTIQRTQQEDSAVYLCASSLAGTVTYEQYFGPGTRLTVT.

The V gene is TRBV10-1, the J gene TRBJ1-1; D is uncertain. Trimming removed 7 bases from V and 5 bases from J, with 14 bases in between. This CDR3 is 13 amino acids long. Germline loops: CDR1 WNHNN, CDR2 SYGVQD (reference sequence). For the CDR3, the DNA is TGCGCCAGCACCCCCGAGGCCGGGACTGAAGCTTTCTTT. Translation gives CASTPEAGTEAFF.

The chain has TRBV2 and TRBJ1-2, with a possible D match to TRBD1 (5 bases). With 3 bases removed from V and 3 bases from J, the gap between germline ends came to 17 bases. CDR3 size: 16 residues. Per germline, CDR1 SNHLY and CDR2 FYNNEI. CDR3 sequence reads: CASSDGSGRIYYGYTF. In DNA, the CDR3 is TGTGCCAGCAGTGACGGGTCAGGGAGGATTTACTATGGCTACACCTTC.